Listed below are T cell receptor beta chains from one sample, sequenced in a study of T cell responses to AZD1222 COVID-19 vaccine. TCRdb keeps only in-frame clones here, not all; method: immunoSEQ multiplex PCR. The data show about 150,000 clones, about 92% seen once. Specimen: peripheral blood, collected on day 0 of AZD1222 vaccination. The receptors here all came from an adult in good health. CDR3s include the opening cysteine and the closing phenylalanine or tryptophan. D genes are given only for firm matches. Clone size is not always given. Where it is, it says once, few, many or a class for expanded clones.

14 TRBJ2-3 - TRBV18 - CASSPYPSTDTQYF TGTGCCAGCTCACCCTATCCTAGCACAGATACGCAGTATTTT
16 TRBJ1-1 - TRBV7-8 - CASSSYRAPGYTEAFF TGTGCCAGCAGCTCATACAGGGCCCCGGGGTACACTGAAGCTTTCTTT
15 TRBJ2-7 TRBD1 TRBV5-4 - CASSGPGTAIYEQYF TGTGCCAGCAGCGGTCCCGGGACAGCTATCTACGAGCAGTACTTC
15 TRBJ1-6 - TRBV7-3 - CASSLMPGSGSPLHF TGTGCCAGCAGCTTAATGCCAGGGTCGGGTTCACCCCTCCACTTT
14 TRBJ1-2 TRBD1 TRBV7-9 - CASSTGQGGYGYTF TGTGCCAGCAGCACCGGACAGGGAGGATATGGCTACACCTTC
13 TRBJ2-1 - TRBV15 - CATTPGLRAEQFF TGTGCCACCACCCCAGGATTAAGGGCTGAGCAGTTCTTC
15 TRBJ2-7 TRBD2 TRBV5-1 - CASSLSGRVWYEQYF TGCGCCAGCAGCCTTAGCGGGAGGGTTTGGTACGAGCAGTACTTC
16 TRBJ1-3 - TRBV7-8 - CASSLERVGSGNTIYF TGTGCCAGCAGCTTAGAGAGGGTAGGATCTGGAAACACCATATATTTT
16 TRBJ2-1 TRBD2 TRBV5-1 - CASTTSGGSSYNEQFF TGCGCCAGCACGACTAGCGGGGGTAGCTCCTACAATGAGCAGTTCTTC
16 TRBJ2-7 - TRBV5-1 - CASSLERGPRRDEQYF TGCGCCAGCAGCTTGGAACGGGGCCCGAGACGGGACGAGCAGTACTTC
16 TRBJ2-5 - TRBV4-2 - CASSQTLASALETQYF TGTGCCAGCAGCCAGACCCTGGCCTCAGCTTTGGAGACCCAGTACTTC
13 TRBJ1-2 - TRBV3-1/TRBV3-2 once CASSHGENYGYTF TGTGCCAGCAGCCATGGGGAAAACTATGGCTACACCTTC
16 TRBJ1-1 TRBD1 TRBV5-4 - CASRDGQGYMNTEAFF TGTGCCAGCAGGGACGGACAGGGTTACATGAACACTGAAGCTTTCTTT
15 TRBJ2-3 TRBD1 TRBV18 - CASSQQTGPTDTQYF TGTGCCAGCTCACAGCAGACAGGGCCCACAGATACGCAGTATTTT
14 TRBJ2-3 - TRBV6-5 - CASSYGARTDTQYF TGTGCCAGCAGTTACGGTGCCCGCACAGATACGCAGTATTTT
15 TRBJ1-5 TRBD1 TRBV18 - CASSRAQGGNQPQHF TGTGCCAGCTCACGGGCGCAGGGGGGGAATCAGCCCCAGCATTTT
15 TRBJ2-5 TRBD2 TRBV3-1/TRBV3-2 - CASSRLAGEGETQYF TGTGCCAGCAGCCGACTAGCGGGAGAAGGAGAGACCCAGTACTTC
11 TRBJ2-7 - TRBV18 - CASSSGSEQYF TGTGCCAGCTCCTCAGGGTCCGAGCAGTACTTC
15 TRBJ1-1 TRBD1 TRBV27 - CASWTGGEENTEAFF TGTGCCAGCTGGACAGGGGGCGAGGAGAACACTGAAGCTTTCTTT
14 TRBJ2-1 TRBD2 TRBV5-1 - CASSRTSGTNEQFF TGCGCCAGCAGCCGGACTAGCGGGACCAATGAGCAGTTCTTC
15 TRBJ2-1 TRBD1 TRBV3-1/TRBV3-2 - CASSQGQGAYNEQFF TGTGCCAGCAGCCAAGGACAGGGTGCCTATAATGAGCAGTTCTTC
12 TRBJ2-1 - TRBV11-1 - CASSFSVNEQFF TGTGCCAGCAGCTTTAGTGTGAATGAGCAGTTCTTC
13 TRBJ1-4 - TRBV7-2 - CASSSQGGEKLFF TGTGCCAGCAGTTCACAGGGAGGTGAAAAACTGTTTTTT
15 TRBJ2-2 TRBD2 TRBV27 - CASSQGLAGTGELFF TGTGCCAGCAGCCAGGGACTAGCGGGAACCGGGGAGCTGTTTTTT
13 TRBJ2-7 - TRBV7-9 - CASTKPPSYEQYF TGTGCCAGCACTAAACCCCCGTCCTACGAGCAGTACTTC
15 TRBJ1-4 - TRBV2 - CASSDVGGPSEKLFF TGTGCCAGCAGTGATGTGGGGGGGCCGAGTGAAAAACTGTTTTTT
13 TRBJ1-4 TRBD1 TRBV5-6 - CASRHRGNEKLFF TGTGCCAGCCGCCACAGGGGTAATGAAAAACTGTTTTTT
17 TRBJ2-1 TRBD2 TRBV7-3 - CASSLRPGLAGYNEQFF TGTGCCAGCAGCTTACGCCCTGGACTAGCGGGATACAATGAGCAGTTCTTC
15 TRBJ2-3 - TRBV9 - CASSVAQRGTDTQYF TGTGCCAGCAGCGTAGCACAGCGGGGCACAGATACGCAGTATTTT
14 TRBJ1-1 - TRBV19 once CASSMGTFATEAFF TGTGCCAGTAGTATGGGCACCTTCGCCACTGAAGCTTTCTTT
14 TRBJ2-5 - TRBV7-3 - CASSAHIASETQYF TGTGCCAGCAGCGCCCATATAGCTAGCGAGACCCAGTACTTC
18 TRBJ2-3 TRBD2 TRBV19 - CASSVTSGGPTSTDTQYF TGTGCCAGTAGCGTGACTAGCGGGGGGCCGACTAGCACAGATACGCAGTATTTT
14 TRBJ1-1 - TRBV7-3 - CASSLRSRFTEAFF TGTGCCAGCAGCTTAAGGAGCCGGTTCACTGAAGCTTTCTTT
13 TRBJ2-3 - TRBV3-1/TRBV3-2 - CASSQGASDTQYF TGTGCCAGCAGCCAGGGGGCCTCAGATACGCAGTATTTT
16 TRBJ2-1 TRBD2 TRBV7-8 - CASSRQPAGADNEQFF TGTGCCAGCAGCCGCCAGCCAGCGGGGGCCGATAATGAGCAGTTCTTC
12 TRBJ1-1 - TRBV7-2 - CASGGRGTEAFF TGTGCTTCTGGGGGGCGCGGCACTGAAGCTTTCTTT
21 TRBJ2-5 - TRBV5-1 - CASSLLYRNLNPALIEETQYF TGCGCCAGCAGCTTGTTATATAGGAATTTGAACCCGGCCCTTATAGAAGAGACCCAGTACTTC
13 TRBJ1-2 - TRBV27 - CASRVRDNYGYTF TGTGCCAGCAGGGTGCGTGACAACTATGGCTACACCTTC
13 TRBJ2-1 TRBD1 TRBV10-1 - CASSPGQGSMQFF TGCGCCAGCAGCCCGGGACAGGGTTCGATGCAGTTCTTC
17 TRBJ2-2 - TRBV5-1 - CASSLTPLASNTGELFF TGCGCCAGCAGCTTGACCCCCCTAGCCTCGAACACCGGGGAGCTGTTTTTT
14 TRBJ1-1 - TRBV19 - CASSIRAMNTEAFF TGTGCCAGTAGTATTCGGGCTATGAACACTGAAGCTTTCTTT
12 TRBJ1-1 TRBD1 TRBV5-4 - CASSLGQAEAFF TGTGCCAGCAGCCTGGGACAGGCGGAAGCTTTCTTT
12 TRBJ1-1 - TRBV5-1 once CASSLGAAEAFF TGCGCCAGCAGCTTGGGGGCCGCTGAAGCTTTCTTT
14 TRBJ2-7 - TRBV5-6 - CASSWGGGLNEQYF TGTGCCAGCAGCTGGGGAGGCGGGTTGAACGAGCAGTACTTC
15 TRBJ1-5 - TRBV18 - CASSLLGGRSQPQHF TGTGCCAGCTCACTCCTCGGGGGAAGGAGTCAGCCCCAGCATTTT
15 TRBJ1-1 TRBD1 TRBV5-1 - CASSSPGTGGTEAFF TGCGCCAGCAGCTCGCCCGGGACAGGGGGCACTGAAGCTTTCTTT
13 TRBJ1-2 - TRBV18 - CASSREPNYGYTF TGTGCCAGCTCCCGAGAACCGAACTATGGCTACACCTTC
14 TRBJ2-7 TRBD2 TRBV7-9 - CASTLTSGSNEQYF TGTGCCAGCACCTTGACTAGCGGGAGTAACGAGCAGTACTTC
15 TRBJ1-2 - TRBV30 - CAWSTSLIVYRGYTF TGTGCCTGGAGTACGTCATTGATCGTCTATAGGGGCTACACCTTC
15 TRBJ2-1 - TRBV3-1/TRBV3-2 - CASSFGTPTYNEQFF TGTGCCAGCAGCTTCGGGACTCCGACCTACAATGAGCAGTTCTTC
14 TRBJ1-6 TRBD1 TRBV27 - CASGPGQGRSPLHF TGTGCCAGCGGCCCGGGACAGGGGAGGTCACCCCTCCACTTT
14 TRBJ1-4 - TRBV5-1 - CASSGGSTNEKLFF TGCGCCAGCAGCGGGGGGTCAACTAATGAAAAACTGTTTTTT
15 TRBJ1-4 - TRBV6-5 once CASSAYQGAAEKLFF TGTGCCAGCAGCGCCTATCAGGGAGCGGCAGAAAAACTGTTTTTT
16 TRBJ1-1 - TRBV27 - CASTTGDPLSNTEAFF TGTGCCAGCACCACCGGGGATCCGCTTTCGAACACTGAAGCTTTCTTT